This T cell receptor (beta chain) was identified in a study of CD8 T cells in Susac syndrome. About 0.5 to 1 ug RNA was reverse transcribed with random hexamers. MiXCR, run by TCRdb on the immunoSEQ multiplex PCR reads, gives a single entry per CDR3 protein. The sample comprises tens of thousands of distinct CDR3 sequences, about 95% of which are singletons, and roughly 0.62% rests with the top ten. A few counts support this clonotype. The clonotype comes from a human donor with Susac syndrome. The sample consisted of CD8+ T cells from PBMCs.

The CDR3 bases are TGTGCCAGCAGCTTAGGCGGATCCTATGGCTACACCTTC. It encodes CASSLGGSYGYTF. V gene TRBV7-8 combines with J gene TRBJ1-2; D gene uncertain. Trimming left V 1 base short and J 4 bases short, with 7 bases between. The CDR3 extends over 13 amino acids. Germline CDR1 reads SGHVS; CDR2 reads FQNEAQ.